One and the same sample provided the 23 T cell receptor beta chains below, sequenced in a study of monozygotic twins with inflammatory bowel disease. TCRdb reprocessed the 5' RACE reads, keeping one entry per CDR3 protein, no DNA. This repertoire includes a few hundred thousand distinct CDR3 sequences. Sequencing input: blood. Every receptor here comes from a human donor with ulcerative colitis or Crohn's disease, or a healthy co-twin of an affected twin (not recorded which).

J is TRBJ1-5 and V is TRBV7-2; lacking DNA, the TRBD1 call made by TCRdb goes unchecked. The CDR3 is 13 amino acids. CDR1 and CDR2 (germline): SGHTA, FQGNSA. CDR3 sequence: CASGSRDNQPQHF.

V is TRBV29-1 and J is TRBJ2-1. Germline loops: CDR1 SQVTM, CDR2 ANQGSEA. CDR3 length: 12 residues. The chain's CDR3 is CSVEDNRNEQFF.

The chain combines TRBV3-1 with TRBJ2-1. The CDR3 contains 12 residues. Germline V gives CDR1 LGHDT, CDR2 YNNKEL (reference sequence). CDR3 in amino acids: CASSPFRNEQFF.

The V and J genes are TRBV5-1 and TRBJ2-5; lacking DNA, the TRBD2 call made by TCRdb goes unchecked. CDR1 and CDR2 (germline): SGHRS, YFSETQ. The CDR3 runs to 16 residues. The CDR3: CASSSGLADHQETQYF.

This chain links TRBV20-1 with TRBJ1-4; TCRdb designates TRBD1, a call that cannot be tested without DNA. This CDR3 comprises 15 residues. Germline V gene lookup returns CDR1 DFQATT and CDR2 SNEGSKA (reference sequence). CDR3 residues: CSALSGQSGDEKLFF.

The V call is TRBV9, the J call TRBJ2-3; TCRdb reports TRBD2, a call that lacks DNA to check it against. The germline CDR1 and CDR2 sequences are SGDLS and YYNGEE. CDR3 size: 15 residues. This chain's CDR3 is CASSPSGGPLDTQYF.

J is TRBJ2-7 and V is TRBV5-1; TCRdb proposes TRBD1, but this gene call is untestable without DNA. The CDR3 covers 16 residues. Per the germline V gene, CDR1 is SGHRS and CDR2 is YFSETQ. CDR3 sequence: CASSLWGDRPDYEQYF.

This chain connects TRBV24-1 to TRBJ1-5. The germline gives CDR1 KGHDR, CDR2 SFDVKD. This CDR3 is 15 amino acids long. CDR3 residues: CATSAKLRTDQPQHF.

The rearrangement uses TRBV7-3 and TRBJ1-6. In germline, CDR1 is SGHTA, CDR2 FQGTGA. CDR3 length: 15 residues. The CDR3 loop reads CASSAQSGIGSPLHF.

The chain carries TRBV4-1 and TRBJ1-2; the TCRdb D gene call, TRBD1, has no DNA to confirm it. This CDR3 region has 13 residues. Germline assignment: CDR1 MGHRA and CDR2 YSYEKL. The CDR3 sequence is CASSQDTGQGYTF.

This chain links TRBV12-3 or TRBV12-4 with TRBJ2-6. This CDR3 spans 15 amino acids. The CDR3 sequence: CASSLNLGSANVLTF.

CDR3 loop: CASSLDIPTNYGYTF. The chain employs TRBV5-1 and TRBJ1-2. Per the germline V gene, CDR1 is SGHRS and CDR2 is YFSETQ. The CDR3 consists of 15 residues.

The CDR3 protein is CATSGGLGTDTQYF. The chain recombines TRBV24-1 with TRBJ2-3; TCRdb picks TRBD1, but there is no DNA to check that call. Germline V gene sequence: CDR1 KGHDR, CDR2 SFDVKD. There are 14 residues in the CDR3.

The chain uses TRBV7-9 and TRBJ1-2; TCRdb names TRBD1, which stays unverified in the absence of DNA. The CDR3 covers 13 residues. Germline-derived CDR1 and CDR2 are SEHNR and FQNEAQ (reference sequence). The CDR3 spells CASSFSQGSSYTF.

The chain has TRBV10-3 and TRBJ1-2; with no DNA, the TCRdb D assignment of TRBD1 cannot be verified. The CDR3 loop spans 14 amino acids. CDR1 ENHRY and CDR2 SYGVKD come from the germline V gene. The CDR3 loop is CAISESGAGNGYTF.

The rearrangement joins TRBV29-1 to TRBJ1-1; TCRdb selects TRBD1, and the lack of DNA leaves this call unchecked. Germline values: CDR1 SQVTM, CDR2 ANQGSEA. The CDR3 totals 16 residues. CDR3 protein: CSVEVRDRGWNTEAFF.

J is TRBJ2-3 and V is TRBV12-3 or TRBV12-4; TCRdb calls TRBD2, which cannot be checked without DNA. This CDR3 region has 15 residues. This chain's CDR3 is CASSLVEGSTDTQYF.

This chain joins TRBV6-6 and TRBJ1-6; without DNA, the TCRdb call of TRBD1 cannot be checked. This CDR3 comprises 13 residues. CDR1 is MNHNY, CDR2 SVGAGI, per germline (reference sequence). The CDR3 reads CASSYRTVWPLHF.

The chain recombines TRBV4-2 with TRBJ1-4. The CDR3 contains 11 residues. The germline V gene has CDR1 LGHNA and CDR2 YNFKEQ. This CDR3 is CASSQERDLFF.

V gene TRBV9 combines with J gene TRBJ2-7; with no DNA, the TCRdb D assignment of TRBD2 cannot be verified. The CDR3 runs to 12 residues. CDR1 is SGDLS and CDR2 is YYNGEE in the germline V gene. This chain's CDR3 is CASSPRSGEQYF.

The V call is TRBV3-1, the J call TRBJ1-4; TCRdb picks TRBD1, but there is no DNA to check that call. The CDR3 contains 18 residues. Germline lookup yields CDR1 LGHDT and CDR2 YNNKEL (reference sequence). The CDR3 protein is CASSQAGERRGLNEKLFF.

The chain recombines TRBV27 with TRBJ1-2; the D call from TCRdb, TRBD1, cannot be confirmed without DNA. The CDR3 sequence is 14 residues long. Germline-derived CDR1 and CDR2 are MNHEY and SMNVEV (reference sequence). The CDR3 loop reads CASSHTGGGYGYTF.

J is TRBJ1-5 and V is TRBV6-5; TCRdb's D gene call, TRBD1, goes unchecked for lack of DNA. The CDR3 is 16 amino acids. In germline, CDR1 is MNHEY, CDR2 SVGAGI. CDR3 sequence reads: CASSYSSRESNQPQHF.